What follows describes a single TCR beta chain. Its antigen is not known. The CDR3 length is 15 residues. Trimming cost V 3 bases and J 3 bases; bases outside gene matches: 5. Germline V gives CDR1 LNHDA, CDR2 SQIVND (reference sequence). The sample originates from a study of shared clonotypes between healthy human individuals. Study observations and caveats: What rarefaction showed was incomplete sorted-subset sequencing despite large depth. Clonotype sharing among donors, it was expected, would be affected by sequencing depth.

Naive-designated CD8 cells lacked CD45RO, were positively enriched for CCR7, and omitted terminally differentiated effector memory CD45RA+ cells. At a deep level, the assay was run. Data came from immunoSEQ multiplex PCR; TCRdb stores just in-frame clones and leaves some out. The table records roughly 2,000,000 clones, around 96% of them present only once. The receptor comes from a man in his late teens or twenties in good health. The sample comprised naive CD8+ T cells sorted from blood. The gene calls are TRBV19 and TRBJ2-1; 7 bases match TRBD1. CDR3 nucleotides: TGTGCCAGTAGTATTCAGCCAGGGGGCTACAATGAGCAGTTCTTC. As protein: CASSIQPGGYNEQFF. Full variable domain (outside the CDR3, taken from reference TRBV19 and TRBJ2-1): DGGITQSPKYLFRKEGQNVTLSCEQNLNHDAMYWYRQDPGQGLRLIYYSQIVNDFQKGDIAEGYSVSREKKESFPLTVTSAQKNPTAFYLCASSIQPGGYNEQFFGPGTRLTVL.